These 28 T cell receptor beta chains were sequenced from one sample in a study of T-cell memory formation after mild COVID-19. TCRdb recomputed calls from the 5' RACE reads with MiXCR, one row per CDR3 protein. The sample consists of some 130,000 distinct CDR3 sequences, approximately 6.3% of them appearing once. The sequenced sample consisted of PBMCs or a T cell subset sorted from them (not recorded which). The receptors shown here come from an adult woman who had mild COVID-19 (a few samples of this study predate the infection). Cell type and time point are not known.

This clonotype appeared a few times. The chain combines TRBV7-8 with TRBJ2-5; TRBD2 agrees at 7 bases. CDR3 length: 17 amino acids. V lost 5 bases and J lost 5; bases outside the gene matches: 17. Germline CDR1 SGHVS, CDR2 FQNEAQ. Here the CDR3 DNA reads TGTGCCAGCAGCATTCTTCTCGGACCATCCGGGAGGGAGACCCAGTACTTC. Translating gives CASSILLGPSGRETQYF.

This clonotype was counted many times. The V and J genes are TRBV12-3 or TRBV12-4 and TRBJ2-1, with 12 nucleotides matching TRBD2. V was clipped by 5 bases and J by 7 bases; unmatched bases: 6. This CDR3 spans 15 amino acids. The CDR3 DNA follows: TGTGCCAGCAGTCGACTAGCGGGAGAATCTAATGAGCAGTTCTTC. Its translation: CASSRLAGESNEQFF.

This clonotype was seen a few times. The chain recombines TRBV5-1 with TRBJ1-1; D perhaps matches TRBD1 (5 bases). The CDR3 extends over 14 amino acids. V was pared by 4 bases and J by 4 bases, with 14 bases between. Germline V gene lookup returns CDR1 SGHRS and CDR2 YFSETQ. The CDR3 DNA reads TGCGCCAGCAGCGAACATCAGGGAATCACTGAAGCTTTCTTT. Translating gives CASSEHQGITEAFF.

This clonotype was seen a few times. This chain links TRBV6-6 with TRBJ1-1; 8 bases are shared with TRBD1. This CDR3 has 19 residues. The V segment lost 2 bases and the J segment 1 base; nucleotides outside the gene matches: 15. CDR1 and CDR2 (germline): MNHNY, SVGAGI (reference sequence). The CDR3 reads CASSYNPSGRGRGNTEAFF. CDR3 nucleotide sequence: TGTGCCAGCAGTTACAACCCCTCAGGCAGGGGGCGCGGGAACACTGAAGCTTTCTTT.

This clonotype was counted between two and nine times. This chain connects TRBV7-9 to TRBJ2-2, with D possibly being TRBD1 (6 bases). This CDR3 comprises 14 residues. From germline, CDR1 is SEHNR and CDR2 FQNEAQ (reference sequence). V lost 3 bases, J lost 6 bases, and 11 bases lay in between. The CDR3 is CASSFRRTAGELFF. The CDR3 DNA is TGTGCCAGCAGCTTTCGTCGGACAGCCGGGGAGCTGTTTTTT. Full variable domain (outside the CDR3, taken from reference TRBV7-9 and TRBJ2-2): DTGVSQNPRHKITKRGQNVTFRCDPISEHNRLYWYRQTLGQGPEFLTYFQNEAQLEKSRLLSDRFSAERPKGSFSTLEIQRTEQGDSAMYLCASSFRRTAGELFFGEGSRLTVL.

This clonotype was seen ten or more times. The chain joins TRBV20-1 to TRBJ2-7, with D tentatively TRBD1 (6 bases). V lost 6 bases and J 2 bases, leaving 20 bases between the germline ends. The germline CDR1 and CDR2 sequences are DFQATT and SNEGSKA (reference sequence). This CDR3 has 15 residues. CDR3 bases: TGCAGTGCCACCTCCCGGCAGGGGACCCCCTACGAGCAGTACTTC. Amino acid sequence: CSATSRQGTPYEQYF.

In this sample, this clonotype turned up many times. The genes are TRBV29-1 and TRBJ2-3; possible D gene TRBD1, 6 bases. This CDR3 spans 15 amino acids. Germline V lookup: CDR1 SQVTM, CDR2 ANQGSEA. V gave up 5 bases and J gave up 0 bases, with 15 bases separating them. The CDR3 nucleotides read TGCAGCGTTACTCCGCAGGGGAAGAGCACAGATACGCAGTATTTT. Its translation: CSVTPQGKSTDTQYF.

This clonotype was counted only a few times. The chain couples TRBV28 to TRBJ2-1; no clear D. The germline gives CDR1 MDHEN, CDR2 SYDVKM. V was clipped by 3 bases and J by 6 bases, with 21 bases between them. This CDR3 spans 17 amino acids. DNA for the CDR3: TGTGCCAGCAGTTTCGCGAAACTTTCTCTGGTGGGCAATGAGCAGTTCTTC. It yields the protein CASSFAKLSLVGNEQFF.

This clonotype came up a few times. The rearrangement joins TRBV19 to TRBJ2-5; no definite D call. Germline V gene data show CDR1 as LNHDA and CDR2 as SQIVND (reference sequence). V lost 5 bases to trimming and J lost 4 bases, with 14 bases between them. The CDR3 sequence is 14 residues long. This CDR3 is CASSPRERGETQYF. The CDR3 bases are TGTGCCAGTAGTCCCCGAGAGCGCGGAGAGACCCAGTACTTC. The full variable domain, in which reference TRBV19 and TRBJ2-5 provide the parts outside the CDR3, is DGGITQSPKYLFRKEGQNVTLSCEQNLNHDAMYWYRQDPGQGLRLIYYSQIVNDFQKGDIAEGYSVSREKKESFPLTVTSAQKNPTAFYLCASSPRERGETQYFGPGTRLLVL.

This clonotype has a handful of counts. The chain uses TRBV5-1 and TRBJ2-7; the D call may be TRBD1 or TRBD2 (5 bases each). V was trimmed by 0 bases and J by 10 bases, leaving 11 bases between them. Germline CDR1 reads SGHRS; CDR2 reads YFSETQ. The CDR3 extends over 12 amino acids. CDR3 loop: CASSLAGQAQYF. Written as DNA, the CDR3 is TGCGCCAGCAGCTTGGCGGGGCAGGCCCAGTACTTC.

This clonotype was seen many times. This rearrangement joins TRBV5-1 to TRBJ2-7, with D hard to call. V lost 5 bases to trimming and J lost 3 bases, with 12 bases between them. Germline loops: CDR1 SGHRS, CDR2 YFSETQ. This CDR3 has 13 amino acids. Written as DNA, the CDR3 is TGCGCCAGCAGAGTTGACGGTAGCTACGAGCAGTACTTC. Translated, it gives CASRVDGSYEQYF.

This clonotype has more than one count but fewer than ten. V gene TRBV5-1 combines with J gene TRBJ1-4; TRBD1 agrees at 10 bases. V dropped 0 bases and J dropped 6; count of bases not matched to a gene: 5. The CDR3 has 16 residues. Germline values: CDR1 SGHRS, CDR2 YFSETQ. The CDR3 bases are TGCGCCAGCAGCTTGGGACAGGGGGCCGCCCATGAAAAACTGTTTTTT. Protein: CASSLGQGAAHEKLFF.

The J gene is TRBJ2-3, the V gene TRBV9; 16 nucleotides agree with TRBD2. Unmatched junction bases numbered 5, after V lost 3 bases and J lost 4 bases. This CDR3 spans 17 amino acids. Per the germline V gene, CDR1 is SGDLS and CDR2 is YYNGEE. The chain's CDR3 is CASSAGLAGGPSDTQYF. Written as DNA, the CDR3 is TGTGCCAGCAGCGCGGGACTAGCGGGGGGGCCGTCAGATACGCAGTATTTT.

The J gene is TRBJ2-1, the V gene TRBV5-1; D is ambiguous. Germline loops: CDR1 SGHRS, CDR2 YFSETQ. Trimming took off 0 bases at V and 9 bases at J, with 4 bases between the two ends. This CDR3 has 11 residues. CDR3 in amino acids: CASSLVGEQFF. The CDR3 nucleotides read TGCGCCAGCAGCTTGGTTGGTGAGCAGTTCTTC.

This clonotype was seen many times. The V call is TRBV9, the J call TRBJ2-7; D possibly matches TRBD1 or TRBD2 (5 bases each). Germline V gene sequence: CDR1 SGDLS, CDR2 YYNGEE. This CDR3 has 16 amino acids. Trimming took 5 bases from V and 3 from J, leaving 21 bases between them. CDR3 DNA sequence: TGTGCCAGCAGTGAGGGGTCTTCGGGACGGATCTACGAGCAGTACTTC. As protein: CASSEGSSGRIYEQYF.

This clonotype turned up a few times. CDR3 loop: CASSGSRGITEAFF. As DNA, the CDR3 is TGCGCCAGCAGCGGAAGCAGGGGTATCACTGAAGCTTTCTTT. This chain uses TRBV5-1 with TRBJ1-1, with a weak D call TRBD1 (6 bases). CDR3 length: 14 residues. From germline, CDR1 is SGHRS and CDR2 YFSETQ. With 4 bases removed from V and 4 bases from J, the gap between germline ends came to 14 bases. The full variable domain, with the rest looked up from reference TRBV5-1 and TRBJ1-1, is KAGVTQTPRYLIKTRGQQVTLSCSPISGHRSVSWYQQTPGQGLQFLFEYFSETQRNKGNFPGRFSGRQFSNSRSEMNVSTLELGDSALYLCASSGSRGITEAFFGQGTRLTVV.

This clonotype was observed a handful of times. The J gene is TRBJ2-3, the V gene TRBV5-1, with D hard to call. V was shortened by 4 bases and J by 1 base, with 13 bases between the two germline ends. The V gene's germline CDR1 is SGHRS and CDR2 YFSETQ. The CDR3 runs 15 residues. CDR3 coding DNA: TGCGCCAGCAGCCACGGAACGTCTGGCACAGATACGCAGTATTTT. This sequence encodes CASSHGTSGTDTQYF.

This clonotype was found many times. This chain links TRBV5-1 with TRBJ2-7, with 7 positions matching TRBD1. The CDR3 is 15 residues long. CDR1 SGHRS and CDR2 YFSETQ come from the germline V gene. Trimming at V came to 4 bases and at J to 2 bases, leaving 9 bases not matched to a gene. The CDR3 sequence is CASSRGTAETYEQYF. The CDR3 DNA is TGCGCCAGCAGCCGAGGGACAGCCGAAACCTACGAGCAGTACTTC.

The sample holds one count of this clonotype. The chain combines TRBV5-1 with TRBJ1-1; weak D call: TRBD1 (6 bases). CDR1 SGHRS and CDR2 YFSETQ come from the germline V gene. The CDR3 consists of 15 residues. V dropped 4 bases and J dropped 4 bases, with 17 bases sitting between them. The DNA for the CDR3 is TGCGCCAGCAGCCCCCCACAGGGATGGGGCACTGAAGCTTTCTTT. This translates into CASSPPQGWGTEAFF. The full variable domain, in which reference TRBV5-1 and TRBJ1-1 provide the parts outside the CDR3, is KAGVTQTPRYLIKTRGQQVTLSCSPISGHRSVSWYQQTPGQGLQFLFEYFSETQRNKGNFPGRFSGRQFSNSRSEMNVSTLELGDSALYLCASSPPQGWGTEAFFGQGTRLTVV.

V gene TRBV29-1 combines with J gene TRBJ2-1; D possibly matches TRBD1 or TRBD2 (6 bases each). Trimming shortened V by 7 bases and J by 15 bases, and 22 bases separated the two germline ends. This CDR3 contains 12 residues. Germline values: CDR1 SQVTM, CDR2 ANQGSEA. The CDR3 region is CSGGAGYESVFF. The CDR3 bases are TGCAGCGGGGGGGCCGGCTATGAATCGGTGTTCTTC.

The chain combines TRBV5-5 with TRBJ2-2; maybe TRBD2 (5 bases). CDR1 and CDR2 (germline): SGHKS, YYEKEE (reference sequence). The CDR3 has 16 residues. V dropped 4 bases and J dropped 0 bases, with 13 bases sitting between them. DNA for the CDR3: TGTGCCAGCAGCGGACGCGCGGGTCCGAACACCGGGGAGCTGTTTTTT. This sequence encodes CASSGRAGPNTGELFF.

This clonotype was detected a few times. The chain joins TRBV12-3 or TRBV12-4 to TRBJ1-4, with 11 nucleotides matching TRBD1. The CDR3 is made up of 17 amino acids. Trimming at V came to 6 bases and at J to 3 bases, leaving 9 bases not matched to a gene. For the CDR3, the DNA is TGTGCCAGCAGGGGGACAGGGGGATTTGTGGCTAATGAAAAACTGTTTTTT. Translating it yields CASRGTGGFVANEKLFF.

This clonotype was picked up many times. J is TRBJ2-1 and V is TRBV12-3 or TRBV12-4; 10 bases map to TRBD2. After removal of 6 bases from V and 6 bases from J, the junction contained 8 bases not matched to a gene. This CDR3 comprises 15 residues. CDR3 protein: CASSRLAGEGNEQFF. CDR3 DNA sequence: TGTGCCAGCAGCCGTCTAGCGGGAGAAGGCAATGAGCAGTTCTTC.

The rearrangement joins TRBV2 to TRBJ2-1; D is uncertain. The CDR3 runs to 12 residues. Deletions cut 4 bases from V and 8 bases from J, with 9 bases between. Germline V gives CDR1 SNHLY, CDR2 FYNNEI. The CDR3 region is CASSVQGYEQFF. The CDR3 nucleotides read TGTGCCAGCAGTGTCCAAGGGTATGAGCAGTTCTTC. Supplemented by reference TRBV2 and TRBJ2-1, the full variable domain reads EPEVTQTPSHQVTQMGQEVILRCVPISNHLYFYWYRQILGQKVEFLVSFYNNEISEKSEIFDDQFSVERPDGSNFTLKIRSTKLEDSAMYFCASSVQGYEQFFGPGTRLTVL.

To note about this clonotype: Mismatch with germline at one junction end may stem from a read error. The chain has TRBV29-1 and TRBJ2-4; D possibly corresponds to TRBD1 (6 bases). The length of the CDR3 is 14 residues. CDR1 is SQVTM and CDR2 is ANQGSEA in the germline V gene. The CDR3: CSVEGQEAKTIQYF. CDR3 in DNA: TGCAGCGTTGAGGGACAAGAAGCCAAAACCATTCAGTACTTC.

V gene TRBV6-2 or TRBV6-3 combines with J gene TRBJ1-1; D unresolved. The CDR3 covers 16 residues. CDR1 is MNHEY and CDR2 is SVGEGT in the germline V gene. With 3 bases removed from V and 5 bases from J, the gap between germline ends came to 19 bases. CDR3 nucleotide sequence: TGTGCCAGCAGTTATACTCTTGCAGGTCCCCTAACTGAAGCTTTCTTT. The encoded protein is CASSYTLAGPLTEAFF.

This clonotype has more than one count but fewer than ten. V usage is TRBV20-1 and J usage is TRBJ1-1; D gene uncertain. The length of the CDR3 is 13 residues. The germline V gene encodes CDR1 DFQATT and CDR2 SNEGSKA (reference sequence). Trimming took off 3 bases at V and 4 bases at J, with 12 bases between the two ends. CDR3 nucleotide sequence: TGCAGTGCTAGTCTCCGGCCCCCCACTGAAGCTTTCTTT. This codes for CSASLRPPTEAFF.

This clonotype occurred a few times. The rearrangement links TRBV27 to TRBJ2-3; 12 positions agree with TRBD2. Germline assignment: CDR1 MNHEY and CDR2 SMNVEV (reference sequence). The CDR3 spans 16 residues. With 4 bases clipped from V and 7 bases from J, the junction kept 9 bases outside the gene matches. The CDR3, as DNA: TGTGCCAGCAGTTCGGGACTAGCGGGCCTCGTTAATACGCAGTATTTT. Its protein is CASSSGLAGLVNTQYF.